What follows are 11 T cell receptor beta chains derived from one specimen sequenced in a study of cytomegalovirus exposure and HLA in healthy donors. Use of 60 Vbeta and 13 Jbeta primers characterized the PCR. Here immunoSEQ multiplex PCR was the method, and the copy in TCRdb shows in-frame clones only, minus some. The data hold about 120,000 clones, with about 80% observed a single time. The sample was PBMCs. These receptors originate from a woman aged 40 to 50 in good health and CMV-seropositive.

The chain uses TRBV5-6 and TRBJ1-6; no definite D call. Trimming left V 2 bases short and J 7 bases short, with 13 bases between. The CDR3 is 15 amino acids. Germline CDR1 SGHDT, CDR2 YYEEEE. The CDR3 sequence is CASSLWGGRNSPLHF. The CDR3 DNA reads as TGTGCCAGCAGCTTATGGGGAGGGAGGAATTCACCCCTCCACTTT.

This rearrangement joins TRBV7-3 to TRBJ1-5; 8 bases agree with TRBD1. The CDR3 loop spans 15 amino acids. V shed 1 base, J shed 6 bases, and the junction held 5 bases outside the gene matches. Germline CDR1 reads SGHTA; CDR2 reads FQGTGA. CDR3 sequence (DNA): TGTGCCAGCAGCTTAAAGGGGACAGGTGGTCAGCCCCAGCATTTT. Its translation: CASSLKGTGGQPQHF.

The rearrangement joins TRBV5-1 to TRBJ2-3; 10 bases align to TRBD2. CDR3 length: 15 amino acids. Trimming cost V 0 bases and J 6 bases; bases outside gene matches: 4. The V gene's germline CDR1 is SGHRS and CDR2 YFSETQ. The CDR3 region is CASSLEAGGRDTQYF. For the CDR3, the DNA is TGCGCCAGCAGCTTGGAAGCGGGGGGGCGGGATACGCAGTATTTT.

This clone was seen only a few times. The V call is TRBV20-1, the J call TRBJ1-2; D gene unclear. V was shortened by 7 bases and J by 5 bases, with 8 bases between the two germline ends. Germline lookup yields CDR1 DFQATT and CDR2 SNEGSKA (reference sequence). The CDR3 loop spans 10 amino acids. Here the CDR3 DNA reads TGCAGTGGGAGGGAGTATGGCTACACCTTC. This translates into CSGREYGYTF.

The CDR3 loop reads CASTDRDYGYTF. The CDR3 nucleotides read TGTGCCAGCACGGACAGGGACTATGGCTACACCTTC. J is TRBJ1-2 and V is TRBV6-6; 8 nucleotides match TRBD1. This CDR3 is 12 amino acids long. Germline V gene data show CDR1 as MNHNY and CDR2 as SVGAGI (reference sequence). The J segment lost 3 bases and the V segment lost 7 bases, leaving 1 base of the junction unmatched.

The V gene is TRBV7-9, the J gene TRBJ1-1, with D hard to call. Trimming removed 5 bases at V and 1 base at J, with 14 bases between. The CDR3 spans 15 residues. Germline CDR1 is SEHNR and CDR2 is FQNEAQ (reference sequence). CDR3 residues: CASSLVRVGNTEAFF. CDR3 nucleotides: TGTGCCAGCAGCCTCGTCCGGGTGGGGAACACTGAAGCTTTCTTT.

This sequence joins TRBV7-2 and TRBJ1-2; TRBD1 agrees at 9 bases. The V segment lost 4 bases and the J segment 3 bases; nucleotides outside the gene matches: 9. The CDR3 sequence is 16 residues long. Germline-derived CDR1 and CDR2 are SGHTA and FQGNSA. The CDR3 here is CASSSGNRGRHYGYTF. DNA for the CDR3: TGTGCCAGCAGCTCGGGGAACAGGGGGCGGCACTATGGCTACACCTTC.

The rearrangement joins TRBV7-9 to TRBJ1-1; D gene unclear. The CDR3 is made up of 13 amino acids. With 5 bases removed from V and 7 bases from J, the gap between germline ends came to 14 bases. From germline, CDR1 is SEHNR and CDR2 FQNEAQ (reference sequence). Written as DNA, the CDR3 is TGTGCCAGCAGCCTCCGGGCGGAGGGTGAAGCTTTCTTT. Residues: CASSLRAEGEAFF. Looking up the rest from reference TRBV7-9 and TRBJ1-1 gives the full variable domain: DTGVSQNPRHKITKRGQNVTFRCDPISEHNRLYWYRQTLGQGPEFLTYFQNEAQLEKSRLLSDRFSAERPKGSFSTLEIQRTEQGDSAMYLCASSLRAEGEAFFGQGTRLTVV.

The chain recombines TRBV11-2 with TRBJ2-7; possibly TRBD1 for D (5 bases). Germline CDR1 SGHAT, CDR2 FQNNGV. Trimming left V 5 bases short and J 3 bases short, with 8 bases between. The CDR3 is 12 residues long. This chain's CDR3 is CASSQGVYEQYF. In DNA, the CDR3 is TGTGCCAGCAGCCAAGGGGTCTACGAGCAGTACTTC.

The chain joins TRBV13 to TRBJ2-2; maybe TRBD1 (5 bases). The germline V and J ends were trimmed by 1 base and 5 bases, with 14 bases remaining between them. There are 16 residues in the CDR3. The germline gives CDR1 PRHDT, CDR2 FYEKMQ (reference sequence). CDR3 sequence: CASSLEGPTGTGELFF. CDR3 nucleotide sequence: TGTGCCAGCAGCTTAGAAGGGCCAACAGGAACCGGGGAGCTGTTTTTT.

J is TRBJ2-7 and V is TRBV2, with D hard to call. V lost 6 bases, J lost 2 bases, and 5 bases lay in between. Germline V gene sequence: CDR1 SNHLY, CDR2 FYNNEI. The CDR3 has 11 amino acids. DNA of the CDR3: TGTGCCAGCAGGCGAACCTACGAGCAGTACTTC. It is translated as CASRRTYEQYF. Together with reference TRBV2 and TRBJ2-7, the CDR3 gives the full variable domain: EPEVTQTPSHQVTQMGQEVILRCVPISNHLYFYWYRQILGQKVEFLVSFYNNEISEKSEIFDDQFSVERPDGSNFTLKIRSTKLEDSAMYFCASRRTYEQYFGPGTRLTVT.